These T cell receptor beta chains were read from a single sample in a study of cytomegalovirus exposure and HLA in healthy donors. Libraries were prepared by immunoSEQ multiplex PCR; TCRdb keeps only in-frame clonotypes and omits some of them. The profile shows about 140,000 clones, 80% of them singletons. Sample: PBMCs. All receptors come from a male donor in good health and CMV-seropositive. Each CDR3 is given with its conserved first and last residue. A D gene is named only where the DNA matches it firmly.

d_gene	j_gene	v_gene	CDR3aa
TRBD2	TRBJ2-2	TRBV5-6	CASSLGLAGAGELFF
TRBD2	TRBJ2-7	TRBV9	CASSPGLAGAYEQYF
TRBD1	TRBJ2-7	TRBV29-1	CSVDRQGSSYEQYF
NA	TRBJ2-1	TRBV5-5	CASSLNIGHEQFF
TRBD1	TRBJ2-7	TRBV6-5	CASSYTLDRSEQYF
TRBD1	TRBJ2-7	TRBV7-9	CASSFVTTGVIPSYEQYF
NA	TRBJ1-2	TRBV30	CAWSVVGRYGYTF
NA	TRBJ2-5	TRBV29-1	CSVAFGLLQETQYF
NA	TRBJ2-4	TRBV4-2	CASSQDQRGLAGQDIQYF
TRBD1	TRBJ2-7	TRBV11-3	CASSFGTGYEQYF
NA	TRBJ1-1	TRBV15	CATSRVDERRGAFF
NA	TRBJ1-6	TRBV5-1	CASSLTDSPLHF
NA	TRBJ1-2	TRBV7-2	CASSLVGGNHYGYTF
NA	TRBJ1-5	TRBV6-5	CASSLNSNQPQHF
TRBD1	TRBJ1-5	TRBV27	CASRPGTANRPQHF
NA	TRBJ2-7	TRBV19	CASSITSSYEQYF
NA	TRBJ1-3	TRBV7-9	CSSSLGSSLSSGNTIYF
NA	TRBJ2-3	TRBV12-5	CASGIQTTSTDTQYF
NA	TRBJ2-3	TRBV5-4	CASSQPRGSSTDTQYF
TRBD1	TRBJ2-3	TRBV18	CASSQDREADTQYF
NA	TRBJ2-2	TRBV4-1	CASSGVGTGELFF
TRBD2	TRBJ2-3	TRBV2	CASSEEGVWLAASTDTQYF
NA	TRBJ2-6	TRBV19	CASRLSGANVLTF
TRBD1	TRBJ1-4	TRBV4-1	CASSQDPPGTGNEKLFF
NA	TRBJ1-4	TRBV9	CASRPGDGLRETNEKLFF
TRBD1	TRBJ2-2	TRBV5-8	CASSSFGGTGSFRTGELFF
NA	TRBJ1-5	TRBV7-6	CASSLQSGVNQPQHF
NA	TRBJ1-2	TRBV30	CAWIIQGRNYGYTF
TRBD2	TRBJ2-3	TRBV5-1	CASSRRTSGSTDTQYF
NA	TRBJ2-3	TRBV9	CASSVRGRVDTQYF
TRBD1	TRBJ1-6	TRBV2	CASSIYRGQGNSPLHF
NA	TRBJ1-4	TRBV28	CASSPSSQATNEKLFF
NA	TRBJ1-1	TRBV18	CASSGPGAPLDTEAFF
NA	TRBJ1-4	TRBV7-6	CASSLGSGEEKLFF
TRBD1	TRBJ2-1	TRBV4-1	CASSQAGGGSYNEQFF
NA	TRBJ2-7	TRBV29-1	CSVVDHRQTYEQYF